Shown below are 16 T cell receptor beta chains from a single sample sequenced in a study of metastatic and nonmetastatic thyroid tumors. TCRdb re-analyzed the PCR reads using MiXCR. Found here are some 29,000 clones, 6% to 9.5% of them singletons; the top ten hold about 39%. Before thyroid surgery, none of the patients had received any treatment. The sequenced sample consisted of blood. The source of these receptors is a female donor with papillary thyroid cancer or a benign thyroid nodule (not recorded which). Some clones in this sample may be carry-over from other donors' samples.

This clone was seen ten or more times. V is TRBV4-3 and J is TRBJ2-7, with 10 positions matching TRBD2. Losses at the gene ends were 4 bases for V and 1 base for J; bases not matched to a gene: 4. The CDR3 loop spans 15 amino acids. Germline-derived CDR1 and CDR2 are LGHNA and YSLEER. As DNA, the CDR3 is TGCGCCAGCAGCCGAGCTAGCGGGGGATCCTACGAGCAGTACTTC. This gives the protein CASSRASGGSYEQYF.

This clone has at least ten counts. The chain employs TRBV6-5 and TRBJ2-1; TRBD1 is a possible D gene (5 bases). Germline CDR1 MNHEY, CDR2 SVGAGI. V lost 4 bases, J lost 0 bases, and 16 bases lay in between. This CDR3 spans 17 amino acids. CDR3 loop: CASSSGQGLSSYNEQFF. CDR3 coding DNA: TGTGCCAGCAGTTCCGGACAAGGCCTGAGCTCCTACAATGAGCAGTTCTTC.

At least ten counts were recorded for this clone. The CDR3 end shows no conserved phenylalanine or tryptophan, and so a read error is likely. The DNA is left out, because the CDR3 cannot be placed on it with certainty; the CDR3 is given as TCRdb lists it. The V gene is TRBV7-3, the J gene TRBJ2-6. Germline V gene data show CDR1 as SGHTA and CDR2 as FQGTGA. The CDR3 contains 10 residues when both ends are counted. The CDR3 is CASSLTSLRA.

This clone occurred a few times. V is TRBV12-5 and J is TRBJ1-2, with TRBD1 identical over 9 bases. With 6 bases clipped from V and 8 bases from J, the junction kept 13 bases outside the gene matches. This CDR3 is built from 15 residues. Looked up from germline, CDR1 is LGHNT and CDR2 is FRNRAP. Here the CDR3 DNA reads TGTGCTAGTGGGAAAGGGACAGGGACAAGAATGGGCTACACCTTC. It encodes CASGKGTGTRMGYTF.

This clone has ten or more counts. This chain connects TRBV6-1 to TRBJ2-7; 8 positions agree with TRBD2. There are 17 residues in the CDR3. The germline V gene encodes CDR1 MNHNS and CDR2 SASEGT. J was trimmed by 3 bases and V by 1 base; bases with no gene match: 11. As DNA, the CDR3 is TGTGCCAGCAGTGAAGAGGTCTGGAGCGGGGGCTACTACGAGCAGTACTTC. It is translated as CASSEEVWSGGYYEQYF.

Only one count was recorded for this clone. V is TRBV18 and J is TRBJ2-7; D may be TRBD2 (5 bases). Germline V gives CDR1 KGHSH, CDR2 LQKENI. V gave up 5 bases and J gave up 2 bases, with 13 bases separating them. There are 14 residues in the CDR3. CDR3 sequence (DNA): TGTGCCAGCTCAAACTGGGAGAACCCCTACGAGCAGTACTTC. This gives the protein CASSNWENPYEQYF.

Ten or more counts support this clone. This chain joins TRBV7-2 and TRBJ2-3; perhaps TRBD2 as D (5 bases). This CDR3 comprises 17 residues. V shed 2 bases and J shed 8 bases, with 23 bases lying between them. The germline V gene has CDR1 SGHTA and CDR2 FQGNSA. The chain's CDR3 is CASSLQPIGGVAGTQYF. The CDR3 DNA reads TGTGCCAGCAGCTTACAGCCCATAGGAGGAGTGGCGGGTACGCAGTATTTT.

Many counts were recorded for this clone. The J gene is TRBJ2-1, the V gene TRBV19, with TRBD2 identical over 11 bases. The CDR3 length is 18 residues. V trimming: 4 bases; J trimming: 0 bases; junction bases outside the gene matches: 8. Germline values: CDR1 LNHDA, CDR2 SQIVND (reference sequence). The CDR3 DNA is TGTGCCAGTAGTAAACCCTCTACTAGCGGGAGCTCCTACAATGAGCAGTTCTTC. This sequence encodes CASSKPSTSGSSYNEQFF. The full variable domain, rest sourced from reference TRBV19 and TRBJ2-1, is DGGITQSPKYLFRKEGQNVTLSCEQNLNHDAMYWYRQDPGQGLRLIYYSQIVNDFQKGDIAEGYSVSREKKESFPLTVTSAQKNPTAFYLCASSKPSTSGSSYNEQFFGPGTRLTVL.

This clone was seen at least ten times. V and J are TRBV9 and TRBJ2-1, with D perhaps matching TRBD2 (6 bases). CDR3 length equals 16 residues. Trimming removed 3 bases at V and 2 bases at J, with 15 bases between. Germline V gene data show CDR1 as SGDLS and CDR2 as YYNGEE. CDR3 nucleotide sequence: TGTGCCAGCAGCGGGGACTGGGGCGGGACCTACAATGAGCAGTTCTTC. This encodes CASSGDWGGTYNEQFF. The full variable domain, its missing parts supplied by reference TRBV9 and TRBJ2-1, is DSGVTQTPKHLITATGQRVTLRCSPRSGDLSVYWYQQSLDQGLQFLIQYYNGEERAKGNILERFSAQQFPDLHSELNLSSLELGDSALYFCASSGDWGGTYNEQFFGPGTRLTVL.

This clone was observed at least ten times. The V call is TRBV7-9, the J call TRBJ1-6, with 7 bases aligning to TRBD1. This CDR3 spans 14 amino acids. J was trimmed by 10 bases and V by 5 bases; bases with no gene match: 8. CDR1 and CDR2 (germline): SEHNR, FQNEAQ (reference sequence). CDR3 DNA sequence: TGTGCCAGCAGCGAAACAGGGGAAGAATCACCCCTCCACTTT. This gives the protein CASSETGEESPLHF.

Turning to this clone: This CDR3 fails to terminate in the conserved phenylalanine or tryptophan, so it likely reflects a read error. The chain employs TRBV5-1 and TRBJ1-2, with 7 bases aligning to TRBD1. This CDR3 comprises 16 residues. In germline, CDR1 is SGHRS, CDR2 YFSETQ. The CDR3 DNA follows: TGCGCCAGCTCCCAGGGGGGGACGGTGACTAACTATTGCTACACCCTC. This translates into CASSQGGTVTNYCYTL.

This clone was counted at least ten times. The chain uses TRBV27 and TRBJ2-7; 8 bases line up with TRBD1. The ends lost 7 bases at V and 4 bases at J; junction bases unmatched: 3. The germline V gene encodes CDR1 MNHEY and CDR2 SMNVEV (reference sequence). The CDR3 consists of 12 residues. The CDR3, as DNA: TGTGCCAGCAAGAGACAGGGGTACGAGCAGTACTTC. Translated, it gives CASKRQGYEQYF.

V gene TRBV5-4 combines with J gene TRBJ1-2, with 11 bases aligning to TRBD1. This CDR3 has 14 amino acids. Germline V CDR1 and CDR2: SGHNT, YYREEE (reference sequence). Germline trimming cut 4 bases from V and 4 bases from J; bases unmatched to any gene: 3. The CDR3: CASSVDRGLYGYTF. CDR3 DNA sequence: TGTGCCAGCAGCGTGGACAGGGGGCTCTATGGCTACACCTTC.

Many counts were recorded for this clone. CDR3 protein: CASSLSHRGVYEQYF. DNA for the CDR3: TGTGCCAGCAGTTTATCGCACAGGGGGGTTTACGAGCAGTACTTC. The rearrangement uses TRBV27 and TRBJ2-7; 8 bases line up with TRBD1. The CDR3 loop spans 15 amino acids. V dropped 0 bases and J dropped 4; count of bases not matched to a gene: 5. Germline CDR1 reads MNHEY; CDR2 reads SMNVEV (reference sequence).

This clone was detected ten times or more. The chain has TRBV20-1 and TRBJ1-1; D ambiguous. Looked up from germline, CDR1 is DFQATT and CDR2 is SNEGSKA (reference sequence). The V and J ends lost 0 bases and 0 bases respectively, with 11 bases between them. CDR3 size: 15 residues. The CDR3 region is CSARDRSGLNTEAFF. In DNA, the CDR3 is TGCAGTGCTAGAGATCGAAGCGGATTGAACACTGAAGCTTTCTTT.

At least ten counts were recorded for this clone. V usage is TRBV7-9 and J usage is TRBJ2-7, with a possible D match to TRBD2 (6 bases). The CDR3 runs 14 residues. V gave up 3 bases and J gave up 0 bases, with 9 bases separating them. Germline CDR1 is SEHNR and CDR2 is FQNEAQ (reference sequence). The chain's CDR3 is CASSFDGSSYEQYF. The CDR3 coding sequence is TGTGCCAGCAGCTTTGACGGGAGCTCCTACGAGCAGTACTTC.